The rows below give T cell receptor beta chains drawn from one sample of a study of CD8 T cells in ankylosing spondylitis. TCRdb independently ran MiXCR on the 5' RACE reads; one entry per CDR3 protein. The sample records approximately 520,000 distinct CDR3 sequences, roughly 5.3% being singletons. Specimen: blood, either unsorted or a sorted T cell fraction (not recorded which). These receptors originate from a male donor with ankylosing spondylitis. CDR3s include the opening cysteine and the closing phenylalanine or tryptophan. Each record gives: clone size, D gene, J gene, V gene, CDR3 DNA, CDR3 protein. D genes are given only for firm matches. Part of the rows lack a size; the others show once, few, many or a class for expanded clones.

few,TRBD1,TRBJ2-7,TRBV24-1,TGTGCCACCAGTGATCCCGGACAGGGCTCCTACGAGCAGTACTTC,CATSDPGQGSYEQYF
many,TRBD1,TRBJ2-6,TRBV27,TGTGCCAGCAGTGCTGACAGGGGTAACTCTGGGGCCAACGTCCTGACTTTC,CASSADRGNSGANVLTF
many,-,TRBJ2-5,TRBV29-1,TGCAGCGTTAATCAACAGCAAGAGACCCAGTACTTC,CSVNQQQETQYF
many,-,TRBJ2-7,TRBV29-1,TGCAGCGTTGAACGTGATAATCCGGGACGGCGATACGAGCAGTACTTC,CSVERDNPGRRYEQYF
many,TRBD2,TRBJ2-7,TRBV4-1,TGCGCCAGCAGCCAAGAGTTACGGGGAGGGGTCTACGAGCAGTACTTC,CASSQELRGGVYEQYF
many,-,TRBJ2-3,TRBV6-5,TGTGCCAGCAGTTACTCGGGAGTAGGGACAGATACGCAGTATTTT,CASSYSGVGTDTQYF
many,-,TRBJ2-5,TRBV20-1,TGCAGTGCCAACTCGCGAGACGGACAAGAGACCCAGTACTTC,CSANSRDGQETQYF
many,-,TRBJ2-4,TRBV20-1,TGCAGTGCTGTCCGGGAGGCCAAAAACATTCAGTACTTC,CSAVREAKNIQYF
many,-,TRBJ2-1,TRBV20-1,TGCAGTGCTAGAGGGGGAAATGAGCAGTTCTTC,CSARGGNEQFF
many,-,TRBJ2-5,TRBV27,TGTGCCAGCAGTCCCCACATAAACCCCCAAGAGACCCAGTACTTC,CASSPHINPQETQYF
few,-,TRBJ2-5,TRBV10-3,TGTGCCATCAGTGAGCAGTACCTCCAAGAGACCCAGTACTTC,CAISEQYLQETQYF
many,-,TRBJ1-1,TRBV6-5,TGTGCCAGCAGCTACGCCGGACGGATCACTGAAGCTTTCTTT,CASSYAGRITEAFF
few,-,TRBJ1-4,TRBV28,TGTGCCAGCAGTTCCATCGGACGGCCGGAGGGTGAAAAACTGTTTTTT,CASSSIGRPEGEKLFF
-,-,TRBJ2-5,TRBV6-2/TRBV6-3,TGTGCCAGCAGTTACCCGAAGGGGTTTGGAGAGACCCAGTACTTC,CASSYPKGFGETQYF
-,TRBD1,TRBJ2-3,TRBV24-1,TGTGCCACCAGTGCCCAGACAGGGTCGAGGTCAGATACGCAGTATTTT,CATSAQTGSRSDTQYF
-,-,TRBJ2-1,TRBV20-1,TGCAGTGCTAGTTCTGGCGGGGCCACCTACAATGAGCAGTTCTTC,CSASSGGATYNEQFF
many,TRBD1,TRBJ1-4,TRBV10-3,TGTGCCATCAGTGAGAAAAGAGAGGGTAACAGGGGCCGCGAAAAACTGTTTTTT,CAISEKREGNRGREKLFF
many,-,TRBJ2-1,TRBV4-3,TGCGCCAGCAGCCCACACACCGAGACAGGAAGCTACAATGAGCAGTTCTTC,CASSPHTETGSYNEQFF
many,-,TRBJ2-7,TRBV20-1,TGCAGTGCTACGGACCGTAGCTCCTACGAGCAGTACTTC,CSATDRSSYEQYF
many,-,TRBJ2-1,TRBV4-1,TGCGCCAGCAGCCAGGGTCCCTCAAGGGCCAATGAGCAGTTCTTC,CASSQGPSRANEQFF
many,-,TRBJ2-7,TRBV29-1,TGCAGCGTTGTGAATGGCAGAACCTACGAGCAGTACTTC,CSVVNGRTYEQYF
many,-,TRBJ1-2,TRBV13,TGTGCCAGCAGCTTAGGCCGCCGGACCATCTATGGCTACACCTTC,CASSLGRRTIYGYTF
many,-,TRBJ2-4,TRBV5-1,TGCGCCAGCAGCTTGGATGGAGAAAAAAACATTCAGTACTTC,CASSLDGEKNIQYF
many,-,TRBJ2-5,TRBV29-1,TGCAGCGTTGAAGGGGGCTTGGAGACCCAGTACTTC,CSVEGGLETQYF
many,TRBD1,TRBJ2-5,TRBV5-5,TGTGCCAGCAGCTTGAGGACAGGGGTTAGGGAGACCCAGTACTTC,CASSLRTGVRETQYF
many,TRBD1,TRBJ1-6,TRBV5-1,TGCGCCAGCAGCTTAGGGACAGGGGGCCATAATTCACCCCTCCACTTT,CASSLGTGGHNSPLHF
many,TRBD1,TRBJ1-1,TRBV28,TGTGCCAGCAATCTACAGGGGACTGAAGCTTTCTTT,CASNLQGTEAFF
many,-,TRBJ2-5,TRBV15,TGTGCCACCAGCAGAGTTCCGGGTCCCCAAGAGACCCAGTACTTC,CATSRVPGPQETQYF
many,TRBD2,TRBJ2-3,TRBV4-2,TGTGCCAGCAGCCCCTCTTGGGAGCGGGGGAGAGATACGCAGTATTTT,CASSPSWERGRDTQYF
-,-,TRBJ2-7,TRBV7-2,TGTGCCAGCAGCCCAGGATTCTGGGGGTCCAACTACGAGCAGTACTTC,CASSPGFWGSNYEQYF
many,-,TRBJ2-1,TRBV6-1,TGTGCCAGCAAGCTCGCAGGGTCCAATGAGCAGTTCTTC,CASKLAGSNEQFF
-,-,TRBJ2-3,TRBV24-1,TGTGCCACAGGGACACCATGGGGCAACACAGATACGCAGTATTTT,CATGTPWGNTDTQYF
-,TRBD2,TRBJ2-1,TRBV2,TGTGCCAGCAGTGACCCTAGCGGGGGGACAAATGAGCAGTTCTTC,CASSDPSGGTNEQFF
many,-,TRBJ2-2,TRBV7-2,TGTGCCAGCAGCTTAGTTGTGTGGGACACCGGGGAGCTGTTTTTT,CASSLVVWDTGELFF
few,-,TRBJ2-7,TRBV4-1,TGCGCCAGCAGCCAAGTTCCAAGGGGCGCAACCTTCTCCTACGAGCAGTACTTC,CASSQVPRGATFSYEQYF
many,TRBD1,TRBJ1-4,TRBV7-6,TGTGCCAGCAGCCCGGACAGGGGAAATGAAAAACTGTTTTTT,CASSPDRGNEKLFF
few,-,TRBJ1-6,TRBV6-5,TGTGCCAGCAGTTCCGGGGTCAATTCACCCCTCCACTTT,CASSSGVNSPLHF
-,-,TRBJ2-7,TRBV27,TGTGCCAGCAGTTATTACCGGGGGTCCTACGAGCAGTACTTC,CASSYYRGSYEQYF
-,-,TRBJ1-1,TRBV7-6,TGTGCCAGCAGCTTTCCGTATCGGGGGGGTACTGAAGCTTTCTTT,CASSFPYRGGTEAFF
many,-,TRBJ2-2,TRBV5-1,TGCGCCAGCAGCCAAGACAGGCCCGGGGAGCTGTTTTTT,CASSQDRPGELFF
many,-,TRBJ2-2,TRBV4-3,TGCGCCAGCAGCGAAGACAGTTACAGGGCCACCGGGGAGCTGTTTTTT,CASSEDSYRATGELFF
many,-,TRBJ2-1,TRBV11-2,TGTGCCAGCAGCTCCCTAGCCCGGGAGAATTGGTATGAGCAGTTCTTC,CASSSLARENWYEQFF
many,-,TRBJ2-2,TRBV20-1,TGCAGTGCCGTTGTCTCGGCCGGGGAGCTGTTTTTT,CSAVVSAGELFF
many,-,TRBJ1-2,TRBV5-1,TGCGCCAGCCGCCCGGAGACGAGGGACGGCTACACCTTC,CASRPETRDGYTF
many,-,TRBJ1-1,TRBV7-8,TGTGCCAGCAGCCCGGCGAACACTGAAGCTTTCTTT,CASSPANTEAFF